A selection of T cell receptor beta chains follows, all from one sample in a study of OX40 agonist ivuxolimab in advanced cancers. Profiling relied on immunoSEQ multiplex PCR, and the TCRdb table lists in-frame clones only, not all of them. Of 75,000 to 100,000 clones listed, approximately 83% are singletons. The source was CD4+ or CD8+ T cells sorted from blood, collected in a trial of the OX40 agonist ivuxolimab. The receptors here all came from an adult with an advanced solid tumor such as melanoma, head and neck, liver or kidney cancer. Both conserved end residues are part of each CDR3. A D gene is named only where the DNA matches it firmly.

D gene: TRBD1
CDR3 length: 15
V gene: TRBV19
CDR3 protein: CASTGTGELRTEAFF

D gene: -
CDR3 length: 13
V gene: TRBV6-6
CDR3 protein: CASSSRGQETQYF

D gene: -
CDR3 length: 15
V gene: TRBV18
CDR3 protein: CASSQQESGANVLTF

D gene: TRBD1
CDR3 length: 13
V gene: TRBV7-2
CDR3 protein: CASSSDRGETQYF

D gene: -
CDR3 length: 13
V gene: TRBV27
CDR3 protein: CASTLGGTDTQYF

D gene: TRBD1
CDR3 length: 16
V gene: TRBV5-6
CDR3 protein: CASSYRKDRANEKLFF

D gene: TRBD2
CDR3 length: 18
V gene: TRBV9
CDR3 protein: CASSVELAGVQNTGELFF

D gene: -
CDR3 length: 16
V gene: TRBV6-6
CDR3 protein: CASTPTPSLLSYEQYF

D gene: -
CDR3 length: 15
V gene: TRBV29-1
CDR3 protein: CSVAEKGVDNQPQHF

D gene: -
CDR3 length: 13
V gene: TRBV5-1
CDR3 protein: CASSPGGGDTQYF

D gene: -
CDR3 length: 11
V gene: TRBV20-1
CDR3 protein: CSAAAGGPQHF

D gene: -
CDR3 length: 14
V gene: TRBV6-5
CDR3 protein: CASSYTALSYEQYF

D gene: -
CDR3 length: 13
V gene: TRBV11-3
CDR3 protein: CASSRDNTGELFF

D gene: -
CDR3 length: 13
V gene: TRBV2
CDR3 protein: CASSARETGELFF

D gene: -
CDR3 length: 13
V gene: TRBV7-2
CDR3 protein: CASSLNQVEGYTF

D gene: -
CDR3 length: 13
V gene: TRBV6-5
CDR3 protein: CASWGAASYEQYF

D gene: TRBD2
CDR3 length: 16
V gene: TRBV27
CDR3 protein: CASSILAGGPSYEQYF

D gene: -
CDR3 length: 16
V gene: TRBV5-5
CDR3 protein: CASSLRTGRGVDTQYF

D gene: TRBD1
CDR3 length: 15
V gene: TRBV2
CDR3 protein: CASRQGTGYPGELFF

D gene: -
CDR3 length: 14
V gene: TRBV7-6
CDR3 protein: CASSLGFDWDEQFF

D gene: -
CDR3 length: 15
V gene: TRBV11-1
CDR3 protein: CASSLFMQGRTEAFF

D gene: TRBD1
CDR3 length: 15
V gene: TRBV7-2
CDR3 protein: CASSSSRGGGYGYTF

D gene: TRBD2
CDR3 length: 17
V gene: TRBV15
CDR3 protein: CATSRDPPSGGEDEQYF

D gene: TRBD1
CDR3 length: 15
V gene: TRBV19
CDR3 protein: CASSTPKTGGTEAFF

D gene: TRBD1
CDR3 length: 15
V gene: TRBV28
CDR3 protein: CASSPSGQGNTEAFF

D gene: -
CDR3 length: 14
V gene: TRBV18
CDR3 protein: CASSPFEGTETQYF

D gene: -
CDR3 length: 14
V gene: TRBV5-1
CDR3 protein: CASSLTLYQETQYF

D gene: -
CDR3 length: 17
V gene: TRBV21-1
CDR3 protein: CASSGRLTVNSGNTIYF

D gene: -
CDR3 length: 14
V gene: TRBV5-1
CDR3 protein: CASSLEVNTGELFF

D gene: -
CDR3 length: 11
V gene: TRBV30
CDR3 protein: CAWSVVGKAFF

D gene: TRBD2
CDR3 length: 16
V gene: TRBV7-9
CDR3 protein: CASVPSGSRTYNEQFF

D gene: -
CDR3 length: 14
V gene: TRBV27
CDR3 protein: CASSFSRSNEKLFF

D gene: -
CDR3 length: 18
V gene: TRBV27
CDR3 protein: CASSLILGGSPRTDTQYF

D gene: TRBD1
CDR3 length: 15
V gene: TRBV28
CDR3 protein: CASSFGTVDEGELFF

D gene: -
CDR3 length: 12
V gene: TRBV18
CDR3 protein: CASSPLDSEAFF

D gene: -
CDR3 length: 16
V gene: TRBV5-4
CDR3 protein: CASSGRVHTTNTEAFF

D gene: TRBD1
CDR3 length: 16
V gene: TRBV4-3
CDR3 protein: CASSRSTGTGNEKLFF

D gene: -
CDR3 length: 15
V gene: TRBV6-5
CDR3 protein: CASSYSPGTTGELFF

D gene: -
CDR3 length: 15
V gene: TRBV4-3
CDR3 protein: CASSQDLAGGYEQYF

D gene: TRBD2
CDR3 length: 13
V gene: TRBV6-6
CDR3 protein: CAGTGTSAGEQFF

D gene: TRBD2
CDR3 length: 18
V gene: TRBV4-2
CDR3 protein: CASSQEGTSGRAGNEQFF

D gene: -
CDR3 length: 13
V gene: TRBV18
CDR3 protein: CASSRIGKNIQYF

D gene: -
CDR3 length: 14
V gene: TRBV7-9
CDR3 protein: CASSFSGWNQPQHF

D gene: -
CDR3 length: 16
V gene: TRBV25-1
CDR3 protein: CASSGPDSLANYGYTF

D gene: TRBD2
CDR3 length: 13
V gene: TRBV28
CDR3 protein: CASRREGSYEQYF

D gene: -
CDR3 length: 14
V gene: TRBV7-9
CDR3 protein: CASSLAGPGQPQHF

D gene: -
CDR3 length: 14
V gene: TRBV7-2
CDR3 protein: CASSLEAGWNEQYF

D gene: TRBD1
CDR3 length: 18
V gene: TRBV9
CDR3 protein: CASSEGTGGAFGTGEAFF

D gene: TRBD1
CDR3 length: 15
V gene: TRBV5-6
CDR3 protein: CASSFLGQGNSPLHF

D gene: TRBD1
CDR3 length: 15
V gene: TRBV4-3
CDR3 protein: CASSQDDRGRYGYTF

D gene: TRBD2
CDR3 length: 14
V gene: TRBV27
CDR3 protein: CASSYGTSLPEQFF

D gene: -
CDR3 length: 14
V gene: TRBV4-2
CDR3 protein: CASSPEVGNQPQHF

D gene: TRBD2
CDR3 length: 13
V gene: TRBV5-1
CDR3 protein: CASRWGGSGEQYF

D gene: -
CDR3 length: 14
V gene: TRBV19
CDR3 protein: CASTNVGARGELFF

D gene: TRBD2
CDR3 length: 16
V gene: TRBV4-3
CDR3 protein: CASSPRRETGANVLTF

D gene: TRBD2
CDR3 length: 14
V gene: TRBV19
CDR3 protein: CASSGPGTRNEQYF

D gene: TRBD1
CDR3 length: 15
V gene: TRBV2
CDR3 protein: CASSGDSSGANVLTF

D gene: -
CDR3 length: 17
V gene: TRBV9
CDR3 protein: CASSVGTDRRGAVEAFF

D gene: TRBD2
CDR3 length: 14
V gene: TRBV6-5
CDR3 protein: CASSPSGGGYEQYF